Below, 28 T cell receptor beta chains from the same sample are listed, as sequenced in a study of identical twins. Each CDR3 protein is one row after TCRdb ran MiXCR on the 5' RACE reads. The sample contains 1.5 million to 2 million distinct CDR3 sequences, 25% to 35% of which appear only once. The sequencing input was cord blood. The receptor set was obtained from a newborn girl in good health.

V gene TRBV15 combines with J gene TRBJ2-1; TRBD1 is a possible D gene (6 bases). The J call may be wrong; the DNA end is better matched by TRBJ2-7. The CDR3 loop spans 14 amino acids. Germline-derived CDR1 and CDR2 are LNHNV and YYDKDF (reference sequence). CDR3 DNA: TGTGCCACCAGCCGGGACACGATCTACAATGAGCAGTACTTC. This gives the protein CATSRDTIYNEQYF.

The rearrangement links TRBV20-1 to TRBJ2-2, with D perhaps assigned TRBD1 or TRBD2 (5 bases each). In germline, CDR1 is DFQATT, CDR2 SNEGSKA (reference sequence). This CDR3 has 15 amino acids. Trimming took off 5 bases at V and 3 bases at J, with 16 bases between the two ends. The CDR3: CSAPLFRGYTGELFF. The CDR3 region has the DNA TGCAGTGCTCCCCTTTTCCGGGGCTACACCGGGGAGCTGTTTTTT.

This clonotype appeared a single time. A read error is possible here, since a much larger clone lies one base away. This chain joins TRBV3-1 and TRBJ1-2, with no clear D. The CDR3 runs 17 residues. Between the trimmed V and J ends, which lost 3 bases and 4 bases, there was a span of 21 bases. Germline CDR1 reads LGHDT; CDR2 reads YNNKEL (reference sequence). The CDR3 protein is CASSQDVFREAGYGYTF. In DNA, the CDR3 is TGTGCCAGCAGCCAGGACGTTTTTCGAGAGGCTGGCTATGGCTACACCTTC.

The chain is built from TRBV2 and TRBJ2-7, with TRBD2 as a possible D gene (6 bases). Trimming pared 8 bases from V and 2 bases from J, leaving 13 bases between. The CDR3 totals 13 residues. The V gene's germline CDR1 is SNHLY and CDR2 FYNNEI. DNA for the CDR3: TGTGCCAGCGTGGGAGGACTGACCTACGAGCAGTACTTC. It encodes CASVGGLTYEQYF.

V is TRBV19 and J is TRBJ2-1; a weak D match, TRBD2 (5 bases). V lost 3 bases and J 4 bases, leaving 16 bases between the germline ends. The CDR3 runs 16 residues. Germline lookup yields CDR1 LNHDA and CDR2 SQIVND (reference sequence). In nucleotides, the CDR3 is TGTGCCAGTAGTATGGCGAGGAGCGGAGGTTACAATGAGCAGTTCTTC. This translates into CASSMARSGGYNEQFF. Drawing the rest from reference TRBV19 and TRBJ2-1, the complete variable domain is DGGITQSPKYLFRKEGQNVTLSCEQNLNHDAMYWYRQDPGQGLRLIYYSQIVNDFQKGDIAEGYSVSREKKESFPLTVTSAQKNPTAFYLCASSMARSGGYNEQFFGPGTRLTVL.

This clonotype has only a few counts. For the CDR3, the DNA is TGTGCCACCAGTGAACTCTCCTTGGGGGCTAACACCGGGGAGCTGTTTTTT. It specifies CATSELSLGANTGELFF. The genes are TRBV24-1 and TRBJ2-2, with D perhaps matching TRBD1 (6 bases). This CDR3 has 17 amino acids. Germline V lookup: CDR1 KGHDR, CDR2 SFDVKD. V was cut by 4 bases and J by 2 bases, with 16 bases left in between.

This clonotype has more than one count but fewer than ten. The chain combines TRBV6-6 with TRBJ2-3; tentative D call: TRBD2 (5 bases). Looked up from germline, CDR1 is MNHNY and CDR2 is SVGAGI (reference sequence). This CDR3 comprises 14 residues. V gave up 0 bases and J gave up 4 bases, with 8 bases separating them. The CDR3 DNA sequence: TGTGCCAGCAGTTACTCGAGGGCCCCAGATACGCAGTATTTT. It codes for CASSYSRAPDTQYF.

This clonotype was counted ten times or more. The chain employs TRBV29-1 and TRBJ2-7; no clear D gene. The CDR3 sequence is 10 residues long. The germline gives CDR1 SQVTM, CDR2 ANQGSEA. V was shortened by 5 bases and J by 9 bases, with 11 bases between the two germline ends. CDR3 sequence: CSVHSSRQYF. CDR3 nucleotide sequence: TGCAGCGTTCACAGCAGCCGGCAGTACTTC.

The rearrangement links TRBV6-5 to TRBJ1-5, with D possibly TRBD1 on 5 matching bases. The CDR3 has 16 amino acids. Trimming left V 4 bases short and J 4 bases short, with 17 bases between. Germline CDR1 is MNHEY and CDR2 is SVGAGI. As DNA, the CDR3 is TGTGCCAGCAGTTTATCCCGACAGTCCCCTAATCAGCCCCAGCATTTT. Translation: CASSLSRQSPNQPQHF.

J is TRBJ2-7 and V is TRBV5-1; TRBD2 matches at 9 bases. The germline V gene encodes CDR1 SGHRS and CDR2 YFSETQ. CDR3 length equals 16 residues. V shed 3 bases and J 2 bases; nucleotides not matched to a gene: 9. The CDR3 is CASSWSSLAGAYEQYF. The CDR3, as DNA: TGCGCCAGCAGCTGGTCCTCTTTAGCGGGAGCCTACGAGCAGTACTTC. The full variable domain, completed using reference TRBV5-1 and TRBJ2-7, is KAGVTQTPRYLIKTRGQQVTLSCSPISGHRSVSWYQQTPGQGLQFLFEYFSETQRNKGNFPGRFSGRQFSNSRSEMNVSTLELGDSALYLCASSWSSLAGAYEQYFGPGTRLTVT.

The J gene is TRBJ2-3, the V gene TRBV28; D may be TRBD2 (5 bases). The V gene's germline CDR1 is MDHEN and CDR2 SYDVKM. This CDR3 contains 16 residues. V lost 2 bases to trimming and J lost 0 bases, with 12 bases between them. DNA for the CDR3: TGTGCCAGCAGTTTACCCGGGGTCGGGAGCACAGATACGCAGTATTTT. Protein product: CASSLPGVGSTDTQYF. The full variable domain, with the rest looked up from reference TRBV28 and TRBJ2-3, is DVKVTQSSRYLVKRTGEKVFLECVQDMDHENMFWYRQDPGLGLRLIYFSYDVKMKEKGDIPEGYSVSREKKERFSLILESASTNQTSMYLCASSLPGVGSTDTQYFGPGTRLTVL.

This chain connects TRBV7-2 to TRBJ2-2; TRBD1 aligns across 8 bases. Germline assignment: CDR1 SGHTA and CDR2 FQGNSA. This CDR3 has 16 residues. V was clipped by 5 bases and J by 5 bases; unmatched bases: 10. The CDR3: CASSRTPGGGTGELFF. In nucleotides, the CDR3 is TGTGCCAGCAGCCGTACCCCAGGGGGCGGGACCGGGGAGCTGTTTTTT. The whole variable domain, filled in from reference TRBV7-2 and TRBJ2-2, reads GAGVSQSPSNKVTEKGKDVELRCDPISGHTALYWYRQSLGQGLEFLIYFQGNSAPDKSGLPSDRFSAERTGGSVSTLTIQRTQQEDSAVYLCASSRTPGGGTGELFFGEGSRLTVL.

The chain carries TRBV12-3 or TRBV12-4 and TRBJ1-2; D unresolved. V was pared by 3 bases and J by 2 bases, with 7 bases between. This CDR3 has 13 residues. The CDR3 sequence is CASSFFPNYGYTF. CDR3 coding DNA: TGTGCCAGCAGTTTTTTCCCAAACTATGGCTACACCTTC.

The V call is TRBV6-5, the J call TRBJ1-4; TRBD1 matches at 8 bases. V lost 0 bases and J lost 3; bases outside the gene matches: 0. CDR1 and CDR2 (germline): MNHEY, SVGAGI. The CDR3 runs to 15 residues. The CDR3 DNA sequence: TGTGCCAGCAGTTACTCGGGACAGGCTAATGAAAAACTGTTTTTT. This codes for CASSYSGQANEKLFF.

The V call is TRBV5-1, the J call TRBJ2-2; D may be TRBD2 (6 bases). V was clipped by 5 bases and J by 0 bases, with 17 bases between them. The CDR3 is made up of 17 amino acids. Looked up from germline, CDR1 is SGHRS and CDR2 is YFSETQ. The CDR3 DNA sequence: TGCGCCAGCAGAAGGAGGGCAATAACTCCGAACACCGGGGAGCTGTTTTTT. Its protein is CASRRRAITPNTGELFF. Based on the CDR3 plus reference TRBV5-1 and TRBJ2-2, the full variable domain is KAGVTQTPRYLIKTRGQQVTLSCSPISGHRSVSWYQQTPGQGLQFLFEYFSETQRNKGNFPGRFSGRQFSNSRSEMNVSTLELGDSALYLCASRRRAITPNTGELFFGEGSRLTVL.

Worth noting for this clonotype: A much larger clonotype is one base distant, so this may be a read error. The CDR3 sequence is CASSLGPIEQYF. The CDR3 nucleotides are TGCGCCAGCAGCTTAGGGCCTATTGAGCAGTACTTC. The chain couples TRBV5-1 to TRBJ2-7; D is uncertain. Trimming removed 2 bases from V and 7 bases from J, with 10 bases in between. The CDR3 runs to 12 residues. Germline CDR1 reads SGHRS; CDR2 reads YFSETQ.

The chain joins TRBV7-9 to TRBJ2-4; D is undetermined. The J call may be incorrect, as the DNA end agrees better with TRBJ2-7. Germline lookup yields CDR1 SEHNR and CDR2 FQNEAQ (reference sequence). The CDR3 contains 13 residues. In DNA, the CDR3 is TGTGCCAGCAGCTACCACTTTACAGCCGAGCAGTACTTC. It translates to CASSYHFTAEQYF.

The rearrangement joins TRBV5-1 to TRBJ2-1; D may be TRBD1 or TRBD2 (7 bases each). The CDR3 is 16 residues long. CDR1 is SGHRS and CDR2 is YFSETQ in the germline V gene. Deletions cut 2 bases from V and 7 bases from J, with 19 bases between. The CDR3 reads CASSLGAFQGGNEQFF. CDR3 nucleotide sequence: TGCGCCAGCAGCTTAGGCGCCTTTCAGGGGGGGAATGAGCAGTTCTTC. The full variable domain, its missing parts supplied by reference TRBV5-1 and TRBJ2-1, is KAGVTQTPRYLIKTRGQQVTLSCSPISGHRSVSWYQQTPGQGLQFLFEYFSETQRNKGNFPGRFSGRQFSNSRSEMNVSTLELGDSALYLCASSLGAFQGGNEQFFGPGTRLTVL.

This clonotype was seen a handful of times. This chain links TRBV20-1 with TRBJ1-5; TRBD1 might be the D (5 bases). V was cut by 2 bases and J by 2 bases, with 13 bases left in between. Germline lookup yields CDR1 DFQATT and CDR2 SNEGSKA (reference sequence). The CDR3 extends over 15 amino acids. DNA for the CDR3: TGCAGTGCTAGACTAAAGGGACGGGGCAATCAGCCCCAGCATTTT. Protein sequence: CSARLKGRGNQPQHF.

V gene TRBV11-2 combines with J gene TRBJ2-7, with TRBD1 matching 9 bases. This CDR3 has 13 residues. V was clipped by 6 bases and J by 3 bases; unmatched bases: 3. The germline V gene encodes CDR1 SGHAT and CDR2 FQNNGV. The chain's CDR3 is CASRRQGDYEQYF. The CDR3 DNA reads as TGTGCCAGCAGGCGACAGGGGGACTACGAGCAGTACTTC.

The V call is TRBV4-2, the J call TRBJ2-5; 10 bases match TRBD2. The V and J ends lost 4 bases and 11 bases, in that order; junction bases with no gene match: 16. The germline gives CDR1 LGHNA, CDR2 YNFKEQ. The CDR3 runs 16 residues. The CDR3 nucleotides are TGTGCCAGCAGCCGGCCTAGCGGGAGTCAAGGAAATGAGCAGTACTTC. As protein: CASSRPSGSQGNEQYF.

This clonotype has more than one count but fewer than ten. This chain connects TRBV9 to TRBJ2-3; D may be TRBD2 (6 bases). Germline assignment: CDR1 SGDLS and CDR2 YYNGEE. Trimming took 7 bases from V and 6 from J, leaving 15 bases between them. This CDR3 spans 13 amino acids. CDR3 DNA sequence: TGTGCCAGCCAGAACCGGGAGACCGATACGCAGTATTTT. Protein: CASQNRETDTQYF.

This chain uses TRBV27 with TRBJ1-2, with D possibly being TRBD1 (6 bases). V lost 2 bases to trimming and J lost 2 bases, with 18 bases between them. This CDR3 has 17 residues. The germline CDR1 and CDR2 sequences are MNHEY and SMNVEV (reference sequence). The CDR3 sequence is CASSLVAGAQGNYGYTF. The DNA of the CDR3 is TGTGCCAGCAGTTTAGTAGCAGGGGCCCAAGGGAACTATGGCTACACCTTC.

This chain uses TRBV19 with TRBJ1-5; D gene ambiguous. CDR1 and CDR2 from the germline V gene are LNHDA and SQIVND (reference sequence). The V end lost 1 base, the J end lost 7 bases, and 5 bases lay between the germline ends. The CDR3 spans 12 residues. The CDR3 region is CASSIAVQPQHF. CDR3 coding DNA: TGTGCCAGTAGTATAGCGGTCCAGCCCCAGCATTTT.

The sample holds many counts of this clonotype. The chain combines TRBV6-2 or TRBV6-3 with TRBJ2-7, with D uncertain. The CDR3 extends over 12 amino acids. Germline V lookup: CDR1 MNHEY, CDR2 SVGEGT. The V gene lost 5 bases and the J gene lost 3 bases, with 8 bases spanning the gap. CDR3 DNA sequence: TGTGCCAGCAGTCGATGGGACTACGAGCAGTACTTC. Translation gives CASSRWDYEQYF.

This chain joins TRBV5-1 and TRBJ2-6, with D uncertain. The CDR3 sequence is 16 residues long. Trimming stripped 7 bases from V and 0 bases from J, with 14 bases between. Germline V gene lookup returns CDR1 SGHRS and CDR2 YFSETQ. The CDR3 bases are TGCGCCAGCTCTTCGGACGGCAACTCTGGGGCCAACGTCCTGACTTTC. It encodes CASSSDGNSGANVLTF.

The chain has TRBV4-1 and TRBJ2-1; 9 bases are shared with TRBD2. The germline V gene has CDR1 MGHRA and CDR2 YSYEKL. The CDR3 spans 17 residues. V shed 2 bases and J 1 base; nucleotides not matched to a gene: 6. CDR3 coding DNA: TGCGCCAGCAGCCAATTGGGCGGGAGGGGGTCCTACAATGAGCAGTTCTTC. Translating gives CASSQLGGRGSYNEQFF.

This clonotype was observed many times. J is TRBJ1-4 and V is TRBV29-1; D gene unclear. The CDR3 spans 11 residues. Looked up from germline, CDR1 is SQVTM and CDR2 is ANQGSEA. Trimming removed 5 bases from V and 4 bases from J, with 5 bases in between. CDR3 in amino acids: CSVQSNEKLFF. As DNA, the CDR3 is TGCAGCGTTCAGAGTAATGAAAAACTGTTTTTT.